This T cell receptor (beta chain) was captured by sequencing in a study of Ad26.COV2.S vaccination and SARS-CoV-2 variants. The repertoire was sequenced with immunoSEQ multiplex PCR; TCRdb's copy has only in-frame clones and lacks some. The table records 350,000 to 550,000 clones, about 88% of them present only once. CDR3 length: 16 residues. In germline, CDR1 is LGHNA, CDR2 YSLEER. Trimming shortened V by 3 bases and J by 0 bases, and 15 bases separated the two germline ends. The treatment here: some 20 received Ad26.COV2.S at low or high dose, single or two shots; 5 received placebo; per-sample allocation not given. Material that was analyzed had been drawn on day 63 after the first vaccine or placebo injection.

This chain uses TRBV4-3 with TRBJ2-7; no reliable D call. The source is a person between 18 and 60 years old who received the Ad26.COV2.S COVID-19 vaccine or a placebo. The sequencing used peripheral blood, collected in a trial of Ad26.COV2.S vaccine versus placebo. The CDR3 loop is CASSHDHHDDSYEQYF. The CDR3 DNA reads as TGCGCCAGCAGCCACGACCACCATGATGACTCCTACGAGCAGTACTTC.